Listed here are 7 T cell receptor beta chains from one sample, sequenced in a study of technical replicates of blood from a few donors. Generated by immunoSEQ multiplex PCR, the TCRdb table keeps only in-frame clones and is missing some. This table has 100,000 or so clones, over 95% appearing once. Material: T cells isolated from PBMCs. The receptors were gathered from a human donor in good health.

In the case of this clone: Other nucleotide sequences in the sample specify the same CDR3. The chain recombines TRBV27 with TRBJ1-1; D possibly corresponds to TRBD1 (5 bases). The CDR3 length is 13 residues. Trimming stripped 2 bases from V and 2 bases from J, with 6 bases between. Per the germline V gene, CDR1 is MNHEY and CDR2 is SMNVEV (reference sequence). DNA for the CDR3: TGTGCCAGCAGTTTACAGGGAAACACTGAAGCTTTCTTT. This gives the protein CASSLQGNTEAFF.

This chain uses TRBV5-6 with TRBJ2-1, with TRBD2 matching 11 bases. Per germline, CDR1 SGHDT and CDR2 YYEEEE. J was trimmed by 4 bases and V by 5 bases; bases with no gene match: 8. The CDR3 is made up of 16 amino acids. CDR3 region: CASSRSGGASYNEQFF. DNA for the CDR3: TGTGCCAGCAGTCGTAGCGGGGGGGCCTCTTACAATGAGCAGTTCTTC.

The chain recombines TRBV5-1 with TRBJ2-7; 7 bases agree with TRBD1. CDR1 SGHRS and CDR2 YFSETQ come from the germline V gene. This CDR3 has 14 residues. The V gene end was trimmed by 4 bases and the J gene end by 3 bases; junction bases not matched to a gene: 7. CDR3 coding DNA: TGCGCCAGCAGCACCGGGACAGCAATCTACGAGCAGTACTTC. The encoded protein is CASSTGTAIYEQYF.

This clone was detected a few times. This rearrangement joins TRBV6-1 to TRBJ2-7, with 7 bases that match TRBD2. The germline gives CDR1 MNHNS, CDR2 SASEGT. The CDR3 is 14 amino acids. Trimming took 6 bases from V and 2 from J; bases not matched to a gene: 7. The CDR3 DNA sequence: TGTGCCAGCAGGTTGGGGGGAGGGCCCTACGAGCAGTACTTC. Its translation is CASRLGGGPYEQYF.

The rearrangement links TRBV29-1 to TRBJ1-1; D is perhaps TRBD1 (6 bases). This CDR3 has 13 residues. V was trimmed by 4 bases and J by 5 bases, leaving 14 bases between them. Germline assignment: CDR1 SQVTM and CDR2 ANQGSEA. The CDR3 here is CSVAGVLRTEAFF. CDR3 sequence (DNA): TGCAGCGTTGCAGGGGTTTTGCGGACTGAAGCTTTCTTT.

This clone appeared a single time. This chain joins TRBV19 and TRBJ1-5, with 7 bases identical to TRBD1. Germline assignment: CDR1 LNHDA and CDR2 SQIVND (reference sequence). CDR3 size: 13 residues. Unmatched junction bases numbered 2, after V lost 5 bases and J lost 4 bases. CDR3 sequence: CASSGQVNQPQHF. The CDR3 DNA reads TGTGCCAGTAGTGGACAGGTTAATCAGCCCCAGCATTTT.

The gene calls are TRBV28 and TRBJ1-2, with D perhaps matching TRBD1 (5 bases). Germline V lookup: CDR1 MDHEN, CDR2 SYDVKM. V lost 7 bases, J lost 2 bases, and 11 bases lay in between. This CDR3 is 13 amino acids long. The chain's CDR3 is CASTDSLNYGYTF. Written as DNA, the CDR3 is TGTGCCAGCACTGACAGCCTGAACTATGGCTACACCTTC.